This entry describes one T cell receptor (beta chain). This receptor's antigen is unknown. Qualities for individual bases were not recorded, and no much larger clone is one base off. Systemically healthy Caucasian individuals from Russia, 35 to 40 in total and aged about 6 to 100 years, were included as donors. Each donor gave about 9.2 milliliters of peripheral blood, drawn into EDTA-treated Vacutainer tubes. Ficoll-Paque density-gradient centrifugation was used to isolate PBMCs, with at least 6 million per sample. Trizol reagent was used to extract total RNA from the PBMCs, yielding at least 5 micrograms per sample. For every donor, an aliquot of PBMCs went through flow cytometry to measure the percentages of naive CD45RAhigh/CD27high T cells. Trimmed from V: 4 bases; trimmed from J: 11 bases; junction bases lacking a gene match: 10. The germline V gene encodes CDR1 MGHRA and CDR2 YSYEKL. From cysteine to phenylalanine, the CDR3 is 14 amino acids long. The entry retains the CDR3 DNA only, 42 bases that are in frame from base 1.

This specimen comes from a study of blood T cells in healthy people across ages (dated by TCRdb to 2015 to 2017). Study-level background: In model experiments, roughly one uniquely barcoded TCR beta cDNA molecule per two T cells was captured by template switching. To avoid experimental bias, donors of different ages were distributed randomly across sequencing lanes. The study measured age-related changes in TCR beta repertoire diversity using deep sequencing normalized with unique cDNA molecular identifiers. Donors were grouped into four age groups: young (average 16 years), middle-aged (39), aged (around 60) and long-lived (around 80). The study analyzed two additional independent replicas of 1 million unique cDNA reads from the same blood draw for two donors, one aged 18 to 30 and one aged 80 or older. Broad study findings and their caveats: As age increased, observed TCR beta diversity per million T cells dropped in a roughly linear way, and a significant reduction was already evident by age about 40. Because the CMV infection status of the donors was unknown, age-related changes in expanded clonotypes may potentially have been confounded. Estimates of total diversity from one million sequenced T cells were regarded as lower bounds and underestimates. Since profiling was done on bulk unsorted PBMCs, naive and antigen-experienced compartments could not be conclusively compared. Observed TCR beta diversity correlated strongly with the percentage of naive T cells measured by flow cytometry. The long-lived group showed more naive CD4+ T cells, fewer expanded clones and increased TCR diversity than the aged group, suggesting age selection.

To prepare the library, 5' RACE was applied. Sequencing instrument: Illumina HiSeq 2500. A second roughly 7 to 11 cycle PCR used a sample-barcoded 5' primer and a J-beta primer mix. A unique molecular identifier was introduced onto each TCR beta cDNA molecule by a template-switch 5' adaptor carrying 12 random nucleotides. At least 3 million CDR3-containing paired-end reads were obtained from each sample. The Mint cDNA synthesis kit, primed by a TRBC-specific oligonucleotide, was used to synthesize first-strand cDNA from all RNA. All cDNA was treated with uracil-DNA glycosylase and then went through a first 18-cycle PCR with the universal primers M1SS and BC2_uni_R. The original pipeline was this. Normalization of each sample was performed by random selection of 1 million high-quality reads, each carrying a distinct molecular identifier. Instead of being binned into consensus sequences, reads with shared molecular identifiers were discarded. MiTCR, set to a Q25 quality threshold and the strictest error-elimination algorithm, was used for CDR3 identification, clonotype clustering and error correction. Lower-bound total TCR beta diversity was estimated with a nonparametric unseen species model using Euler transformation. TCRdb redid the processing of the public reads, applying fastp at Q25 and MiXCR, and retained in-frame beta chains. Each entry is one CDR3 protein sequence, shown with its most common DNA and genes. The authors' filters were not applied to this entry. The sample profile shows 1.2 million to 1.5 million distinct CDR3 sequences; approximately 60% of them were found once. The ten largest clones represent more than 6% of the sample.

The chain is assembled from TRBV4-1 and TRBJ2-5; TRBD2 fits 10 bases in the junction. Input material: blood. The clonotype comes from a man aged 18 to 30 in good health. The CDR3 region: CASSRTGLACEQYF. In nucleotide form, the sequence is TGCGCCAGCAGCCGAACGGGACTAGCGTGTGAGCAGTACTTC.